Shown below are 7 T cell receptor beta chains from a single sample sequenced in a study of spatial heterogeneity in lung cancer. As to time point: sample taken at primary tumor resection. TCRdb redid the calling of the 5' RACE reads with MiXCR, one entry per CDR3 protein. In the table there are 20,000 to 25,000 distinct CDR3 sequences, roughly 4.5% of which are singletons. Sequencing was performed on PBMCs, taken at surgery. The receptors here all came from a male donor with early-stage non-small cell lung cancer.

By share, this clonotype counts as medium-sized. The CDR3 DNA reads as TGTGCCAGCATAGCAACCGCATGGGGCGCGGCTGAAGCTTTCTTT. Protein product: CASIATAWGAAEAFF. This chain connects TRBV25-1 to TRBJ1-1; a possible D gene is TRBD1 (5 bases). The CDR3 is 15 residues long. Germline V gene sequence: CDR1 MGHDK, CDR2 SYGVNS. The V end was cut by 7 bases, the J end by 6 bases, with 21 bases between.

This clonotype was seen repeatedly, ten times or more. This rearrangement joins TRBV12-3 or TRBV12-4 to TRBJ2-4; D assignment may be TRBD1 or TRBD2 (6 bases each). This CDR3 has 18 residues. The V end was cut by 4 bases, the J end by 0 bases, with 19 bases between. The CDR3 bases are TGTGCCAGCAGTTCAGACAGGAGGGGACTTCTAGCCAAAAACATTCAGTACTTC. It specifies CASSSDRRGLLAKNIQYF.

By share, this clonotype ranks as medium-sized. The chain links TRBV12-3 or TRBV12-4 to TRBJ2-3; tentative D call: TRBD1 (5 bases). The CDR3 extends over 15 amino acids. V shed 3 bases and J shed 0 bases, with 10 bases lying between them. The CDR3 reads CASSLDGASTDTQYF. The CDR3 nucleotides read TGTGCCAGCAGTTTGGATGGGGCTAGCACAGATACGCAGTATTTT.

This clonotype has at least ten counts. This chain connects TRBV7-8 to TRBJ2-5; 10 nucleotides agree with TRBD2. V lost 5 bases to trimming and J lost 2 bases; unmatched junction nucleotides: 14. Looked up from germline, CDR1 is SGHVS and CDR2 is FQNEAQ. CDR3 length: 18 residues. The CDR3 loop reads CASSLGVPGLAHQETQYF. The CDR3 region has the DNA TGTGCCAGCAGCCTAGGGGTCCCGGGACTAGCGCATCAAGAGACCCAGTACTTC.

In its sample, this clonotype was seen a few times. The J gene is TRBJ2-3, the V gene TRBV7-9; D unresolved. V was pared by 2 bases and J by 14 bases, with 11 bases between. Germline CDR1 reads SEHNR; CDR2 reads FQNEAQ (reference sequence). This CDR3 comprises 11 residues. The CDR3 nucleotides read TGTGCCAGCAGCTTACCTATGGAAGGGTATTTT. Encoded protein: CASSLPMEGYF.

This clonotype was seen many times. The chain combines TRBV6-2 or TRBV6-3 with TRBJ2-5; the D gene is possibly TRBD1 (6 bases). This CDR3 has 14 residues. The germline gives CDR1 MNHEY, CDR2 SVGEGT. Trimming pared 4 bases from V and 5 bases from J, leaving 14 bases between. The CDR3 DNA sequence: TGTGCCAGCAGTTTGAATTGGGGGCAGGAGACCCAGTACTTC. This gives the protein CASSLNWGQETQYF.

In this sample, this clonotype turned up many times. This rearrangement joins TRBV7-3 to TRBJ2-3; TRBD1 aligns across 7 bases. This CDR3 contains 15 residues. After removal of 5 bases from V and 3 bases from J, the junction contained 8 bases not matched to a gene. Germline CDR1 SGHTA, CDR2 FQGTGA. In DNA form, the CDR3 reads TGTGCCAGCAGCCCCCAACAGGGGAAGACAGATACGCAGTATTTT. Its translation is CASSPQQGKTDTQYF.